This T cell receptor (beta chain) was observed in a study of blood T cell repertoires in COVID-19. Study context: Specimens from acute and convalescent COVID-19 originated in the United States, Italy and Spain.

Measured with immunoSEQ multiplex PCR; TCRdb has only the in-frame clones, and not every one. The sample contains about 120,000 clones, 80% to 90% of which appear only once. Germline V gene sequence: CDR1 MNHEY, CDR2 SVGAGI. This CDR3 spans 11 amino acids. The chain recombines TRBV6-5 with TRBJ1-2; no clear D gene. This clonotype was sampled from a human donor with acute or convalescent COVID-19. The donor label of this sample is uncertain. The sequencing input was peripheral blood. The CDR3 loop is CASGFNYGYTF. The CDR3 nucleotides are TGTGCATCAGGTTTTAACTATGGCTACACCTTC.